One and the same sample provided the 31 T cell receptor beta chains below, sequenced in a study of regulatory T cells in long-lasting Graves disease. According to the study, TCR beta libraries were built with iRepertoire HTBI primers and CDR3-region Arm-PCR. TCRdb reprocessed the multiplex PCR reads with MiXCR, giving one entry per CDR3 protein. The table shows fewer than 450,000 distinct CDR3 sequences, with around 20% occurring only once. Time point: persistent/refractory GD, antithyroid drugs over 5 years with positive TRAb. TCR sequences were obtained from RNA taken from PBMCs. This material consisted of peripheral blood mononuclear cells (PBMCs), taken when the disease was refractory, from a patient treated with antithyroid drugs. All receptors come from a female donor with Graves disease.

The table lists this clonotype with many counts. The rearrangement joins TRBV20-1 to TRBJ2-5, with D possibly TRBD1 on 5 matching bases. This CDR3 is built from 12 residues. V shed 5 bases and J shed 5 bases, with 12 bases lying between them. Germline V gene lookup returns CDR1 DFQATT and CDR2 SNEGSKA (reference sequence). The CDR3 protein is CSAYQGLETQYF. DNA for the CDR3: TGCAGTGCTTACCAGGGCTTGGAGACCCAGTACTTC.

This clonotype was picked up many times. The gene calls are TRBV6-5 and TRBJ1-1, with D perhaps TRBD1 (5 bases). The CDR3 loop spans 17 amino acids. V was shortened by 2 bases and J by 0 bases, with 16 bases between the two germline ends. The V gene's germline CDR1 is MNHEY and CDR2 SVGAGI. Here the CDR3 DNA reads TGTGCCAGCAGTTACAAAATGGAGGGGCGGTTGAACACTGAAGCTTTCTTT. Amino acid sequence: CASSYKMEGRLNTEAFF.

The chain is built from TRBV6-2 or TRBV6-3 and TRBJ2-1, with D perhaps TRBD2 (5 bases). The CDR3 length is 14 residues. Per germline, CDR1 MNHEY and CDR2 SVGEGT. V was cut by 1 base and J by 4 bases, with 8 bases left in between. The CDR3 coding sequence is TGTGCCAGCAGTTACTTCGGGGAATACAATGAGCAGTTCTTC. Translated, it gives CASSYFGEYNEQFF.

This clonotype was seen a few times. The chain combines TRBV10-2 with TRBJ1-2; D gene uncertain. The V and J ends lost 8 bases and 4 bases respectively, with 17 bases between them. The germline V gene encodes CDR1 WSHSY and CDR2 SAAADI. This CDR3 has 14 residues. The CDR3 DNA follows: TGCGCCAGCGGCCCGTCGCGGCAGGTCTATGGCTACACCTTC. As protein: CASGPSRQVYGYTF.

The chain employs TRBV6-1 and TRBJ1-2, with TRBD1 matching 12 bases. Per germline, CDR1 MNHNS and CDR2 SASEGT. The CDR3 has 13 residues. V was clipped by 7 bases and J by 8 bases; unmatched bases: 5. CDR3 DNA: TGTGCCAGCAAGGGACAGGGGGCGGAAGGCTACACCTTC. It encodes CASKGQGAEGYTF.

This clonotype has at least ten counts. V and J are TRBV11-2 and TRBJ2-7, with 7 bases aligning to TRBD2. The CDR3 is 15 amino acids. Germline CDR1 and CDR2: SGHAT and FQNNGV. J lost 1 base, V lost 2 bases, and 5 bases had no gene match. The CDR3 nucleotides are TGTGCCAGCAGCTTATTTACGGGAGGATCCTACGAGCAGTACTTC. This encodes CASSLFTGGSYEQYF.

As concerns this clonotype: This could be a read error, since a much larger clone is one nucleotide away. The chain uses TRBV11-2 and TRBJ2-7; 8 nucleotides align to TRBD2. Germline V lookup: CDR1 SGHAT, CDR2 FQNNGV. The CDR3 is 13 residues long. The CDR3 DNA sequence: TGTGCCAGCAGCCGTAGCGGGACCTACGGGCAGTACTTC. It is translated as CASSRSGTYGQYF.

This clonotype appeared many times. The gene calls are TRBV28 and TRBJ1-3; D may be TRBD1 (6 bases). In germline, CDR1 is MDHEN, CDR2 SYDVKM. The CDR3 is made up of 15 amino acids. Trimming took off 6 bases at V and 3 bases at J, with 15 bases between the two ends. As DNA, the CDR3 is TGTGCCAGCAGGGCCCAGGGGTTGAATGGAAACACCATATATTTT. Encoded protein: CASRAQGLNGNTIYF.

Ten or more counts support this clonotype. The genes are TRBV5-6 and TRBJ2-5, with a tentative D call TRBD1 (5 bases). Trimming took 4 bases from V and 5 from J, leaving 15 bases between them. Germline V gene lookup returns CDR1 SGHDT and CDR2 YYEEEE. The CDR3 totals 14 residues. CDR3 nucleotide sequence: TGTGCCAGCAGCGAGAGTTTAGCAGGGGAGACCCAGTACTTC. Translation gives CASSESLAGETQYF. The full variable domain, with the rest looked up from reference TRBV5-6 and TRBJ2-5, is DAGVTQSPTHLIKTRGQQVTLRCSPKSGHDTVSWYQQALGQGPQFIFQYYEEEERQRGNFPDRFSGHQFPNYSSELNVNALLLGDSALYLCASSESLAGETQYFGPGTRLLVL.

The chain couples TRBV20-1 to TRBJ2-5, with D possibly being TRBD1 or TRBD2 (5 bases each). The V end lost 6 bases, the J end lost 3 bases, and 20 bases lay between the germline ends. Germline loops: CDR1 DFQATT, CDR2 SNEGSKA (reference sequence). The CDR3 spans 15 residues. In nucleotides, the CDR3 is TGCAGTGCAACCCCAGGGTGGTTGGGAGAAGAGACCCAGTACTTC. It translates to CSATPGWLGEETQYF.

The chain joins TRBV6-2 or TRBV6-3 to TRBJ2-3; D not certain. The V gene lost 0 bases and the J gene lost 6 bases, with 13 bases spanning the gap. CDR1 and CDR2 from the germline V gene are MNHEY and SVGEGT. This CDR3 contains 15 residues. The CDR3 here is CASSYSIIPGDTQYF. For the CDR3, the DNA is TGTGCCAGCAGTTACTCGATCATCCCTGGTGATACGCAGTATTTT.

This clonotype was seen at least ten times. This chain connects TRBV11-2 to TRBJ2-7; D is undetermined. The CDR3 has 13 residues. V gave up 8 bases and J gave up 5 bases, with 16 bases separating them. CDR1 SGHAT and CDR2 FQNNGV come from the germline V gene. CDR3 in amino acids: CASRSPMGNEQYF. In DNA form, the CDR3 reads TGTGCCAGCCGCTCCCCAATGGGAAACGAGCAGTACTTC.

The sample holds many counts of this clonotype. V gene TRBV20-1 combines with J gene TRBJ1-1, with 8 positions matching TRBD1. The CDR3 sequence is 15 residues long. CDR1 is DFQATT and CDR2 is SNEGSKA in the germline V gene (reference sequence). V was pared by 6 bases and J by 1 base, with 10 bases of the junction left unmatched. This CDR3 is CSAPQQGAGNTEAFF. The CDR3 DNA follows: TGCAGTGCCCCCCAGCAGGGGGCGGGGAACACTGAAGCTTTCTTT.

A few counts support this clonotype. The V and J genes are TRBV28 and TRBJ2-3; a possible D gene is TRBD2 (5 bases). This CDR3 contains 16 residues. Germline CDR1 is MDHEN and CDR2 is SYDVKM. V lost 3 bases and J lost 1, with 14 bases in between. In DNA, the CDR3 is TGTGCCAGCAGTTTGAGGGCGATGGTGGGCACAGATACGCAGTATTTT. Its protein product is CASSLRAMVGTDTQYF.

The chain combines TRBV7-8 with TRBJ2-1; no clear D. Germline V gene sequence: CDR1 SGHVS, CDR2 FQNEAQ. V was cut by 1 base and J by 6 bases, with 22 bases left in between. This CDR3 has 18 amino acids. The CDR3 sequence: CASSLDVPIISLLNEQFF. CDR3 DNA sequence: TGTGCCAGCAGCTTAGATGTCCCGATTATTAGTCTGCTCAATGAGCAGTTCTTC.

The gene calls are TRBV10-3 and TRBJ2-7, with TRBD1 matching over 7 bases. The CDR3 totals 12 residues. J was trimmed by 0 bases and V by 9 bases; bases with no gene match: 2. Looked up from germline, CDR1 is ENHRY and CDR2 is SYGVKD. CDR3 bases: TGTGCCATTCGGGACAGCTCCTACGAGCAGTACTTC. It yields the protein CAIRDSSYEQYF.

The V and J genes are TRBV7-3 and TRBJ2-6, with D unresolved. The CDR3 sequence is 15 residues long. V lost 5 bases and J lost 2, with 10 bases in between. Per germline, CDR1 SGHTA and CDR2 FQGTGA. The CDR3 region is CASSPRAAGANVLTF. The CDR3 nucleotides are TGTGCCAGCAGCCCAAGGGCGGCTGGGGCCAACGTCCTGACTTTC.

Remarks on this clonotype: This may be a read error, as it is one base from a much larger clone. This CDR3 fails to terminate in the conserved phenylalanine or tryptophan, so it likely reflects a read error. The V and J genes are TRBV7-8 and TRBJ2-5, with TRBD1 matching over 8 bases. Losses at the gene ends were 5 bases for V and 5 bases for J; bases not matched to a gene: 7. This CDR3 is 14 amino acids long. Germline CDR1 is SGHVS and CDR2 is FQNEAQ. The CDR3 loop reads CASSQGQVGETQYS. As DNA, the CDR3 is TGTGCCAGCAGCCAGGGACAGGTGGGGGAGACCCAGTACTCC.

The chain couples TRBV11-2 to TRBJ2-2; 9 bases are shared with TRBD2. Germline V gives CDR1 SGHAT, CDR2 FQNNGV. Trimming cost V 5 bases and J 4 bases; bases outside gene matches: 14. CDR3 length: 18 residues. The CDR3 protein is CASSTGVAGVLGTGELFF. The CDR3 region has the DNA TGTGCCAGCAGCACGGGGGTAGCGGGAGTTTTGGGCACCGGGGAGCTGTTTTTT.

This clonotype was seen repeatedly, ten times or more. The rearrangement uses TRBV6-1 and TRBJ1-4; no clear D. Trimming took 6 bases from V and 4 from J, leaving 6 bases between them. CDR3 length: 12 residues. The germline CDR1 and CDR2 sequences are MNHNS and SASEGT. The CDR3 DNA reads TGTGCCAGCAGCCACAGTAATGAAAAACTGTTTTTT. It translates to CASSHSNEKLFF.

In this sample, this clonotype turned up many times. V usage is TRBV30 and J usage is TRBJ1-2, with TRBD1 matching over 9 bases. Looked up from germline, CDR1 is GTSNPN and CDR2 is SVGIG (reference sequence). The junction had 6 bases not matched to a gene; V was cut back by 1 base and J by 6 bases. The CDR3 totals 14 residues. The CDR3 protein is CAWSAAQGADGYTF. CDR3 DNA sequence: TGTGCCTGGAGTGCAGCACAGGGGGCAGATGGCTACACCTTC. The complete variable domain, with remaining parts taken from reference TRBV30 and TRBJ1-2, reads SQTIHQWPATLVQPVGSPLSLECTVEGTSNPNLYWYRQAAGRGLQLLFYSVGIGQISSEVPQNLSASRPQDRQFILSSKKLLLSDSGFYLCAWSAAQGADGYTFGSGTRLTVV.

In DNA, the CDR3 is TGTGCCAGCAGCCAAGAAAGGACTAAAACCTACGAGCAGTACTTC. It codes for CASSQERTKTYEQYF. The rearrangement links TRBV4-2 to TRBJ2-7, with D perhaps matching TRBD2 (6 bases). This CDR3 has 15 residues. V was shortened by 0 bases and J by 2 bases, with 11 bases between the two germline ends. Germline V lookup: CDR1 LGHNA, CDR2 YNFKEQ.

This clonotype showed up many times. The chain carries TRBV28 and TRBJ1-1; D is undetermined. Trimming removed 2 bases from V and 1 base from J, with 8 bases in between. The length of the CDR3 is 14 residues. Germline lookup yields CDR1 MDHEN and CDR2 SYDVKM. The CDR3 loop is CASSLRNANTEAFF. The CDR3 DNA sequence: TGTGCCAGCAGTTTACGCAATGCGAACACTGAAGCTTTCTTT.

Concerning this clonotype: This may stem from a read error, because a much larger clone lies one nucleotide away. The CDR3 nucleotides are TGTGCCAGCAGCCCTACCGACTACGGGCAGTACTTC. Translated: CASSPTDYGQYF. The V call is TRBV7-8, the J call TRBJ2-7; D perhaps matches TRBD2 (5 bases). The germline CDR1 and CDR2 sequences are SGHVS and FQNEAQ. CDR3 length: 12 residues.

The rearrangement joins TRBV5-1 to TRBJ1-5; TRBD1 is a possible D gene (6 bases). The V gene's germline CDR1 is SGHRS and CDR2 YFSETQ. CDR3 length: 15 amino acids. With 4 bases removed from V and 3 bases from J, the gap between germline ends came to 14 bases. CDR3 residues: CASSPRTANNQPQHF. CDR3 DNA: TGCGCCAGCAGCCCTAGGACAGCAAACAATCAGCCCCAGCATTTT.

The rearrangement links TRBV7-3 to TRBJ1-4; no clear D. Trimming shortened V by 4 bases and J by 0 bases, and 18 bases separated the two germline ends. CDR1 SGHTA and CDR2 FQGTGA come from the germline V gene. This CDR3 region has 18 residues. CDR3 in amino acids: CASSSNRRTIATNEKLFF. CDR3 sequence (DNA): TGTGCCAGCAGCTCAAACCGGCGTACAATCGCAACTAATGAAAAACTGTTTTTT.

At least ten counts were recorded for this clonotype. This chain uses TRBV6-9 with TRBJ2-7; TRBD2 matches at 11 bases. V was pared by 4 bases and J by 4 bases, with 21 bases of the junction left unmatched. CDR3 size: 20 residues. From germline, CDR1 is MNHGY and CDR2 SVAAGI. Here the CDR3 reads CASSLQALTGGSGRVYEQYF. As DNA, the CDR3 is TGTGCCAGCAGTTTACAGGCCCTCACCGGGGGTAGCGGGAGGGTGTACGAGCAGTACTTC.

This clonotype was seen many times. The DNA for the CDR3 is TGTGCCAGCAGTCTATATGGACAGGGGGCGTTCTATCAGCCCCAGCATTTT. It specifies CASSLYGQGAFYQPQHF. V usage is TRBV28 and J usage is TRBJ1-5; 11 bases are shared with TRBD1. The CDR3 is 17 amino acids. V was clipped by 5 bases and J by 5 bases; unmatched bases: 11. Looked up from germline, CDR1 is MDHEN and CDR2 is SYDVKM.

This chain uses TRBV20-1 with TRBJ2-7; no firm D call. The V end lost 1 base, the J end lost 2 bases, and 9 bases lay between the germline ends. Germline V gene data show CDR1 as DFQATT and CDR2 as SNEGSKA (reference sequence). The CDR3 runs to 13 residues. The CDR3 spells CSARGATTYEQYF. CDR3 bases: TGCAGTGCTAGAGGTGCGACCACCTACGAGCAGTACTTC.

This clonotype was seen many times. V gene TRBV10-3 combines with J gene TRBJ2-7; 7 nucleotides agree with TRBD1. Per the germline V gene, CDR1 is ENHRY and CDR2 is SYGVKD. The CDR3 spans 16 residues. Germline trimming cut 4 bases from V and 2 bases from J; bases unmatched to any gene: 11. CDR3 nucleotide sequence: TGTGCCATCAGTGGGTCCGGGACAGCGACAACCTACGAGCAGTACTTC. Translation gives CAISGSGTATTYEQYF.

This clonotype showed up many times. The chain recombines TRBV6-1 with TRBJ1-1; no definite D call. V dropped 8 bases and J dropped 2 bases, with 15 bases sitting between them. The CDR3 is made up of 14 amino acids. CDR1 and CDR2 (germline): MNHNS, SASEGT. CDR3 loop: CASAERGTNTEAFF. For the CDR3, the DNA is TGTGCCAGCGCTGAACGAGGAACTAACACTGAAGCTTTCTTT.